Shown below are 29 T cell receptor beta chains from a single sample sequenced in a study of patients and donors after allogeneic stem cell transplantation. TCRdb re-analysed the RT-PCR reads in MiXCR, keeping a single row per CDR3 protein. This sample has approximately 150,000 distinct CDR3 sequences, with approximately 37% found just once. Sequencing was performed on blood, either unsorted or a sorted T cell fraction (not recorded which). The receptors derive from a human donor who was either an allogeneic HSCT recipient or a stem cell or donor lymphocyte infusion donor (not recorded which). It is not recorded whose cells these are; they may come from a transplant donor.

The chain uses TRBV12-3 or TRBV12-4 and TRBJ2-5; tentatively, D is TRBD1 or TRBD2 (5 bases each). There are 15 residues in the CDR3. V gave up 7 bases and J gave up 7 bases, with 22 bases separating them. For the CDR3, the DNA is TGTGCCAGCACCCTATACCGGGACCCCCCGGGGACCCAGTACTTC. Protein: CASTLYRDPPGTQYF.

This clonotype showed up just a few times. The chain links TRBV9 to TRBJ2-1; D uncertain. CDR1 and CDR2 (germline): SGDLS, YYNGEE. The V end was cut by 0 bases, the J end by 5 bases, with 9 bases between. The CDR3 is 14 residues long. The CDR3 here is CASSVAGLDNEQFF. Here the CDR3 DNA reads TGTGCCAGCAGCGTAGCCGGGCTCGACAATGAGCAGTTCTTC. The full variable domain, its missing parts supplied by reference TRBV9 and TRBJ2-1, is DSGVTQTPKHLITATGQRVTLRCSPRSGDLSVYWYQQSLDQGLQFLIQYYNGEERAKGNILERFSAQQFPDLHSELNLSSLELGDSALYFCASSVAGLDNEQFFGPGTRLTVL.

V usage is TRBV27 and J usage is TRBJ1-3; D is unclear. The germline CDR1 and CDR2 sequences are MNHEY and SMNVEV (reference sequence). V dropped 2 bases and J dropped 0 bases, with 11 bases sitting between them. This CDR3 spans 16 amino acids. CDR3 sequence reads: CASSLVFGSSGNTIYF. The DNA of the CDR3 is TGTGCCAGCAGTTTAGTTTTCGGAAGCTCTGGAAACACCATATATTTT.

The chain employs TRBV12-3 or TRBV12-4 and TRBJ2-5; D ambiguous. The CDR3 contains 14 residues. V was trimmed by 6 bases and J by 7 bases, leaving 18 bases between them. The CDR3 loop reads CASSRQDPQRTQYF. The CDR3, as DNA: TGTGCCAGCAGCCGTCAGGACCCCCAGAGGACCCAGTACTTC.

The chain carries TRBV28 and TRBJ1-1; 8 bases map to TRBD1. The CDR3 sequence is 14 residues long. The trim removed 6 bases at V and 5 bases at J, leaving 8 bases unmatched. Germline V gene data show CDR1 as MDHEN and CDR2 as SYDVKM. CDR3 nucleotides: TGTGCCAGCAGCCGTGGACAGGGTGTGACTGAAGCTTTCTTT. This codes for CASSRGQGVTEAFF. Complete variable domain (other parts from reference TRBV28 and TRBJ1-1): DVKVTQSSRYLVKRTGEKVFLECVQDMDHENMFWYRQDPGLGLRLIYFSYDVKMKEKGDIPEGYSVSREKKERFSLILESASTNQTSMYLCASSRGQGVTEAFFGQGTRLTVV.

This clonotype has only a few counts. CDR3 amino acids: CASSQTNPVYNSPLHF. CDR3 nucleotide sequence: TGTGCCAGCAGCCAGACGAACCCGGTTTATAATTCACCCCTCCACTTT. This chain joins TRBV3-1 and TRBJ1-6; the D is unclear. Trimming shortened V by 3 bases and J by 4 bases, and 13 bases separated the two germline ends. This CDR3 has 16 amino acids. Germline CDR1 is LGHDT and CDR2 is YNNKEL (reference sequence).

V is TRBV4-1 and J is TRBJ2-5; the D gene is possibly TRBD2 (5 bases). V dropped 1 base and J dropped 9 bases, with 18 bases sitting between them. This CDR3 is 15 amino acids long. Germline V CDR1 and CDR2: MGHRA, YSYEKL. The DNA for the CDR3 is TGCGCCAGCAGCCAAGGACGAGAGGACTTGGTGGCCCAGTACTTC. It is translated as CASSQGREDLVAQYF.

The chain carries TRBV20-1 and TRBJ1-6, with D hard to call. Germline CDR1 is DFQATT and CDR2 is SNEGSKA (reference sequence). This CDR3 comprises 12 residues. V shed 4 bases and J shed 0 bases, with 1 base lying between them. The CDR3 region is CSAISYNSPLHF. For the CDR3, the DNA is TGCAGTGCTATCTCCTATAATTCACCCCTCCACTTT.

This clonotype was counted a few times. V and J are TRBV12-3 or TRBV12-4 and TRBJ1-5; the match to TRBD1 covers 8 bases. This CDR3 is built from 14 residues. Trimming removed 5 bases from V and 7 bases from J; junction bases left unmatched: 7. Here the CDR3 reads CASSTDRAGQPQHF. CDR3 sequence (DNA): TGTGCCAGCAGTACGGACAGGGCAGGGCAGCCCCAGCATTTT.

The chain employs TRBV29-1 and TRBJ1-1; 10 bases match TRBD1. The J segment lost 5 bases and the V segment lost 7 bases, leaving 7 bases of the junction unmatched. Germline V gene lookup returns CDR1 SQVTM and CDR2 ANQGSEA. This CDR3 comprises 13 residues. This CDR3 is CSARQGARTEAFF. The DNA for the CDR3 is TGCAGCGCCCGACAGGGGGCGCGAACTGAAGCTTTCTTT.

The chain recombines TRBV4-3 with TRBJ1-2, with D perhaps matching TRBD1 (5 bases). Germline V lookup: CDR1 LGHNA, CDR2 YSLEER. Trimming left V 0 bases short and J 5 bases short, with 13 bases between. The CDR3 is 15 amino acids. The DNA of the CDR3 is TGCGCCAGCAGCCAAGATTACGGGGCCTGGTATGGCTACACCTTC. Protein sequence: CASSQDYGAWYGYTF.

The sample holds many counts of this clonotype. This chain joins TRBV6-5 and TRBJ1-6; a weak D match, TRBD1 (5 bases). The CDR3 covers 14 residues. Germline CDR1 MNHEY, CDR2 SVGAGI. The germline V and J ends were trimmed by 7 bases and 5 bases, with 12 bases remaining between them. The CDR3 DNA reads TGTGCCAGCACGTCCGGGGGGAATAATTCACCCCTCCACTTT. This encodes CASTSGGNNSPLHF.

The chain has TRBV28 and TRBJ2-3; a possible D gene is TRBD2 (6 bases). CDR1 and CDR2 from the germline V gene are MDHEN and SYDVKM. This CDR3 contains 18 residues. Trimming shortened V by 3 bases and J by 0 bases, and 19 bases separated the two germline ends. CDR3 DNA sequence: TGTGCCAGCAGTTTTATCAGCGCGGGAACCGTAAGCACAGATACGCAGTATTTT. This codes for CASSFISAGTVSTDTQYF.

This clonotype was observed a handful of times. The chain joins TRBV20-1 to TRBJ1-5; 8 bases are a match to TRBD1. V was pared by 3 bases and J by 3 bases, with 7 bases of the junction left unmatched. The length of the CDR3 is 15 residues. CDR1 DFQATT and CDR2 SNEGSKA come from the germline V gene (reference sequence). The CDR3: CSARPGQGVNQPQHF. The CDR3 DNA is TGCAGTGCTAGGCCCGGACAGGGAGTCAATCAGCCCCAGCATTTT.

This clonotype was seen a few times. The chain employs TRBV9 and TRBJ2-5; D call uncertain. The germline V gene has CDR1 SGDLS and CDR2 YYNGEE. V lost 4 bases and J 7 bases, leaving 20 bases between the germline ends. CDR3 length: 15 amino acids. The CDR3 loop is CASSTQTGVGRTQYF. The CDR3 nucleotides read TGTGCCAGCAGCACACAGACCGGAGTGGGAAGGACCCAGTACTTC.

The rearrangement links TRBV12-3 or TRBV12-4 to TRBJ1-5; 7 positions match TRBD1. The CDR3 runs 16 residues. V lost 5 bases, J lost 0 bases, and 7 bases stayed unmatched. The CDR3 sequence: CASSPYGTDSNQPQHF. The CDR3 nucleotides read TGTGCCAGCAGTCCATACGGGACAGATAGCAATCAGCCCCAGCATTTT.

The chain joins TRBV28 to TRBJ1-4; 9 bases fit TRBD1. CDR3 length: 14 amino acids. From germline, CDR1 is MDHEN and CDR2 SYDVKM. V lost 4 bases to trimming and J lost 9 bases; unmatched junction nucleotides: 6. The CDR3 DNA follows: TGTGCCAGCAGTTCTACAGGGGGCGGGAAAAAACTGTTTTTT. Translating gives CASSSTGGGKKLFF.

CDR3 loop: CASSLAGAQTDTQYF. Written as DNA, the CDR3 is TGTGCCAGCAGTTTAGCAGGGGCTCAAACAGATACGCAGTATTTT. The rearrangement links TRBV12-3 or TRBV12-4 to TRBJ2-3; a weak D match, TRBD1 (5 bases). The CDR3 loop spans 15 amino acids. V lost 0 bases and J 3 bases, leaving 10 bases between the germline ends.

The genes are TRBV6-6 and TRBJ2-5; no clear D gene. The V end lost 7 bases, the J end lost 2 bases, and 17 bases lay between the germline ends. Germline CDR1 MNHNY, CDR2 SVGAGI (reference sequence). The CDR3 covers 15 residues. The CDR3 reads CASNPHGVGQETQYF. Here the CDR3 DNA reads TGTGCCAGCAACCCTCACGGAGTTGGACAAGAGACCCAGTACTTC.

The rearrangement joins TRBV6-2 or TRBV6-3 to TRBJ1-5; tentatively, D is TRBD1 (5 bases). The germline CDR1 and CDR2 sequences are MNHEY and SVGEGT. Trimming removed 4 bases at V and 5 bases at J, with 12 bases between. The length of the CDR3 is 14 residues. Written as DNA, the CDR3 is TGTGCCAGCAGTTCCCAGGGTGAATATCAGCCCCAGCATTTT. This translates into CASSSQGEYQPQHF.

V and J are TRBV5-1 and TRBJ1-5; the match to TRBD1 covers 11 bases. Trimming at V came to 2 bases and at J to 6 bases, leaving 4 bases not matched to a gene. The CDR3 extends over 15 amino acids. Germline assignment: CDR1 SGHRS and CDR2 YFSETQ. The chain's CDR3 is CASSFGTGGSQPQHF. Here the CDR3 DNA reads TGCGCCAGCAGCTTTGGGACAGGGGGTAGTCAGCCCCAGCATTTT.

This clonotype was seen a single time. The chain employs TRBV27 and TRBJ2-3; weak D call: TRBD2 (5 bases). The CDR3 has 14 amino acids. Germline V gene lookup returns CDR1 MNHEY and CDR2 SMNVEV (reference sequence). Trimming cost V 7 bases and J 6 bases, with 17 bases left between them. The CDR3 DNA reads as TGTGCCAGCACTGGCATGAAGCGCGGGGATACGCAGTATTTT. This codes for CASTGMKRGDTQYF.

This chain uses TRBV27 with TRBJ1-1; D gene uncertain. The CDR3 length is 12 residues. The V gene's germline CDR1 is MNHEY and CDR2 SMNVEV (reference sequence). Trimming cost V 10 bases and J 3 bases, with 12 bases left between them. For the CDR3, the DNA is TGTGCCATTTCCCGGCGGTACACTGAAGCTTTCTTT. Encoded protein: CAISRRYTEAFF.

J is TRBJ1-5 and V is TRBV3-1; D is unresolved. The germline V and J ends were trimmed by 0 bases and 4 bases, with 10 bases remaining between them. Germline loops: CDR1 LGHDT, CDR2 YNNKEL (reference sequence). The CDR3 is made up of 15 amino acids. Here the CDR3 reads CASSQDLTANQPQHF. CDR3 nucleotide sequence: TGTGCCAGCAGCCAAGACCTGACGGCTAATCAGCCCCAGCATTTT.

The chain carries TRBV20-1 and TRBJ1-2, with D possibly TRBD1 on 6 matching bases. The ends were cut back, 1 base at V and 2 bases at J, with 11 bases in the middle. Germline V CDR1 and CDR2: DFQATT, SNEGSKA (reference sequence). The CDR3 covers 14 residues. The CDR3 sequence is CSARAPTGNYGYTF. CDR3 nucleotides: TGCAGTGCTAGAGCTCCGACAGGAAACTATGGCTACACCTTC.

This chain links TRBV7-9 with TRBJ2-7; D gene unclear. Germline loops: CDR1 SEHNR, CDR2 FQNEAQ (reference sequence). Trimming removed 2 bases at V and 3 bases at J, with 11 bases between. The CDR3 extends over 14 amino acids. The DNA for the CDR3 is TGTGCCAGCAGCTTATCAGCGTCAGTCTACGAGCAGTACGTC. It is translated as CASSLSASVYEQYV.

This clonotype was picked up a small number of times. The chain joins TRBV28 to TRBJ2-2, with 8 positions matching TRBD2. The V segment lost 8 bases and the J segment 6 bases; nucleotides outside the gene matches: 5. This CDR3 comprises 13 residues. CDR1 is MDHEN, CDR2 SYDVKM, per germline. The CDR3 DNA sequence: TGTGCCAGCGCGGCGGGGGGTCCCGGGGAGCTGTTTTTT. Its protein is CASAAGGPGELFF.

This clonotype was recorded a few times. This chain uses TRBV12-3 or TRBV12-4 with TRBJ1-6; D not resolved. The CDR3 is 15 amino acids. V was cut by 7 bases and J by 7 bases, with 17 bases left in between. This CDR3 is CASTPRAGGNSPLHF. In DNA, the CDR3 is TGTGCCAGCACCCCGAGGGCAGGAGGGAATTCACCCCTCCACTTT.

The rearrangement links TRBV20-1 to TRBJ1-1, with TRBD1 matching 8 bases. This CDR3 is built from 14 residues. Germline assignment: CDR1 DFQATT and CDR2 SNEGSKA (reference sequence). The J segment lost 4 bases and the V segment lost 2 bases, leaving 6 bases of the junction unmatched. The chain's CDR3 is CSARSGQGATEAFF. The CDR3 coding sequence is TGCAGTGCTAGAAGTGGGCAGGGGGCCACTGAAGCTTTCTTT.